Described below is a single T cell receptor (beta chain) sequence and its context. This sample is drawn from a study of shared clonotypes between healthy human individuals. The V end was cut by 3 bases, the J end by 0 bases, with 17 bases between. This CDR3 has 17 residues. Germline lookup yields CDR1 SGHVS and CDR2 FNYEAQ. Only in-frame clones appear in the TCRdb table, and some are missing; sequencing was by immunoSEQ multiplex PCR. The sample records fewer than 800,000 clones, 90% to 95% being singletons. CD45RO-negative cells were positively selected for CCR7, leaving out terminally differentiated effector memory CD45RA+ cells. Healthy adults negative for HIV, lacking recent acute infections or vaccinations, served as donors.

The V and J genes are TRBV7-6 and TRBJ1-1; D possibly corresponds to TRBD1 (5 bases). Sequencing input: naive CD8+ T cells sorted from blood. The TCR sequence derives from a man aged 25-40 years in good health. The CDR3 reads CASSLTGEEGMNTEAFF. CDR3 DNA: TGTGCCAGCAGCTTGACGGGGGAGGAGGGCATGAACACTGAAGCTTTCTTT.